The 7 T cell receptor beta chains presented below share a single source sample, sequenced in a study of T cell responses to AZD1222 COVID-19 vaccine. The data were produced by immunoSEQ multiplex PCR, yet TCRdb's version contains in-frame clones alone and is incomplete. The sample includes 120,000 to 150,000 clones, around 90% of them seen just once. The material was peripheral blood, obtained on day 0 of MenACWY control vaccination. The receptors here all came from an adult in good health.

This chain links TRBV23-1 with TRBJ2-7, with 7 nucleotides matching TRBD1. TRBV23-1 counts as an open reading frame of uncertain function. Trimming at V came to 3 bases and at J to 3 bases, leaving 2 bases not matched to a gene. The CDR3 spans 13 residues. This CDR3 is CASSQWTGYEQYF. The CDR3 coding sequence is TGCGCCAGCAGTCAGTGGACAGGCTACGAGCAGTACTTC.

The chain recombines TRBV19 with TRBJ1-5; the D gene is possibly TRBD1 (5 bases). In germline, CDR1 is LNHDA, CDR2 SQIVND (reference sequence). The length of the CDR3 is 14 residues. Trimming left V 6 bases short and J 7 bases short, with 16 bases between. CDR3 sequence (DNA): TGTGCCAGTAGCCGACGCAGGGAGAGACAGCCCCAGCATTTT. Translating it yields CASSRRRERQPQHF.

The CDR3 protein is CASSPGQGGYGYTF. The CDR3 coding sequence is TGTGCCAGTAGCCCGGGACAGGGAGGGTATGGCTACACCTTC. The chain links TRBV19 to TRBJ1-2, with TRBD1 identical over 9 bases. V trimming: 6 bases; J trimming: 5 bases; junction bases outside the gene matches: 7. In germline, CDR1 is LNHDA, CDR2 SQIVND (reference sequence). The CDR3 spans 14 residues.

The genes are TRBV9 and TRBJ1-1, with 8 bases identical to TRBD1. The germline V gene encodes CDR1 SGDLS and CDR2 YYNGEE. The CDR3 sequence is 14 residues long. The J segment lost 2 bases and the V segment lost 8 bases, leaving 8 bases of the junction unmatched. The DNA of the CDR3 is TGTGCCAGTACAGGGGGAGTAGGAAACACTGAAGCTTTCTTT. It translates to CASTGGVGNTEAFF.

V usage is TRBV7-3 and J usage is TRBJ2-3; possibly TRBD1 or TRBD2 for D (5 bases each). Deletions cut 5 bases from V and 3 bases from J, with 15 bases between. Germline lookup yields CDR1 SGHTA and CDR2 FQGTGA. CDR3 size: 15 residues. Written as DNA, the CDR3 is TGTGCCAGCAGCCTCAGAAGGGGACCAACAGATACGCAGTATTTT. This codes for CASSLRRGPTDTQYF.

This chain connects TRBV6-5 to TRBJ1-4; D unresolved. The germline gives CDR1 MNHEY, CDR2 SVGAGI. Trimming removed 7 bases at V and 7 bases at J, with 4 bases between. This CDR3 region has 10 residues. Here the CDR3 reads CASTREKLFF. The DNA of the CDR3 is TGTGCCAGCACTCGTGAAAAACTGTTTTTT.

The V and J genes are TRBV15 and TRBJ2-1, with 14 bases that match TRBD2. Trimming removed 1 base from V and 10 bases from J; junction bases left unmatched: 9. Germline CDR1 is LNHNV and CDR2 is YYDKDF (reference sequence). This CDR3 region has 17 residues. CDR3 in amino acids: CATSRGSRLAGGEEQFF. The CDR3 DNA reads TGTGCCACCAGCAGAGGCTCGCGACTAGCGGGAGGGGAGGAGCAGTTCTTC.